This T cell receptor (beta chain) stems from a study of early T cells in non-severe SARS-CoV-2 infection. There are many counts of this clonotype. Its antigen is as yet unknown. Attachment of unique molecular identifiers was made to individual cDNA molecules. TCRdb ran MiXCR on the 5' RACE reads and lists one entry per CDR3 protein. Of more than 25,000 distinct CDR3 sequences listed, roughly 4.8% are singletons. Trimming removed 5 bases from V and 8 bases from J; junction bases left unmatched: 9. Germline V gene lookup returns CDR1 LGHDT and CDR2 YNNKEL (reference sequence). The CDR3 has 16 amino acids. Study-level findings and limits: VDJdb matching skewed toward anti-spike CD8 responses, missing private and CD4 specificities.

This sequence originates from an adult who was a healthcare worker with PCR-confirmed SARS-CoV-2 infection or an uninfected control (not recorded which). The chain employs TRBV3-1 and TRBJ1-4, with TRBD1 matching 12 bases. Input material: whole blood. The CDR3 loop is CASSSTPGQGAEKLFF. The CDR3 DNA reads TGTGCCAGCAGCTCGACGCCGGGACAGGGGGCAGAAAAACTGTTTTTT.